The clone carrying this TCR beta chain was detected only once. The sample is drawn from a study of blood T cell repertoires in COVID-19. Study context: The study drew acute and convalescent COVID-19 samples from the United States, Italy and Spain. Sources were T cells, B-cell-depleted T cells, or PBMCs; the material itself was cDNA or gDNA.

Per the original data handling: Reference gene primer amplification gave nucleated cell count estimates. Sequencing used immunoSEQ multiplex PCR; TCRdb keeps in-frame clones, though not all of them. D and trimming were read from the DNA, whereas the V and J calls and clone size are those reported in that table. Of roughly 99,000 clones in the sample, around 89% were seen once. The sequenced sample was peripheral blood. The sequence was collected from a man aged 50 or older with active or convalescent COVID-19.

CDR3 in amino acids: CAIAAGGTGELFF. The CDR3 DNA is TGTGCCATCGCTGCAGGAGGCACCGGGGAGCTGTTTTTT. This chain connects TRBV10-3 to TRBJ2-2, with D possibly being TRBD2 (5 bases). This CDR3 has 13 residues. Deletions cut 8 bases from V and 4 bases from J, with 11 bases between. Per the germline V gene, CDR1 is ENHRY and CDR2 is SYGVKD.